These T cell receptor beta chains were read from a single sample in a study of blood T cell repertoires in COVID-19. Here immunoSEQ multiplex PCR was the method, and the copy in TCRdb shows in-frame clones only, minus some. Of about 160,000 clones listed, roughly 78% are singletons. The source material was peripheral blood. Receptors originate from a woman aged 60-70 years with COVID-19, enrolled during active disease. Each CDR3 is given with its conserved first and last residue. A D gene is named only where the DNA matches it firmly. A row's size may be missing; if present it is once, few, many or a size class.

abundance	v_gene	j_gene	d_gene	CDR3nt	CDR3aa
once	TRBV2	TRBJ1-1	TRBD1	TGTGCCAGCAGGGAGGACAGGATGAACACTGAAGCTTTCTTT	CASREDRMNTEAFF
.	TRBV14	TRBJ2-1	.	TGTGCCAGCAGCCAAATTTTGGGGCTACCCGACAATGAGCAGTTCTTC	CASSQILGLPDNEQFF
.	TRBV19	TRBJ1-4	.	TGTGCCAGTAGGGAGGCGGCTAATGAAAAACTGTTTTTT	CASREAANEKLFF
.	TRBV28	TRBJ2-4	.	TGTGCCAGCAGTTTAGGGTCCGCCCCCAACAGAGGGGGAAACATTCAGTACTTC	CASSLGSAPNRGGNIQYF
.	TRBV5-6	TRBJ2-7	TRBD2	TGTGCCAGCAGCTCGAAACTGGGACTAGCGGGAGGTTACGAGCAGTACTTC	CASSSKLGLAGGYEQYF
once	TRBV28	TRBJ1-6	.	TGTGCCAGCAGACCTACAGGGACCTATAATTCACCCCTCCACTTT	CASRPTGTYNSPLHF
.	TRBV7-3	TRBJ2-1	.	TGTGCCAGCAGCTTAGGGCCTCAGTCCTACAATGAGCAGTTCTTC	CASSLGPQSYNEQFF
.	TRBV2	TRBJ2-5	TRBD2	TGTGCCAGCAGCCCAATAGCGGGGGGGCAGGAGACCCAGTACTTC	CASSPIAGGQETQYF
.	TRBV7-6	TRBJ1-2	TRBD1	TGTGCCAGCAGCCCGGATCCGGGACAGGGCTATGGCTACACCTTC	CASSPDPGQGYGYTF
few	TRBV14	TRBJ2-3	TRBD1	TGTGCCAGCAGCCAAATACAGGGGTTCTTGGATACGCAGTATTTT	CASSQIQGFLDTQYF
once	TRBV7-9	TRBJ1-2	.	TGTGCCAGCAGCTTAGGGAGGGGCTATGGCTACACCTTC	CASSLGRGYGYTF
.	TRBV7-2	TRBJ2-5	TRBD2	TGTGCCAGCAGAGGCCTAGCGGGAGGGCAAGAGACCCAGTACTTC	CASRGLAGGQETQYF
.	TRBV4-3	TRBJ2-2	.	TGCGCCAGCAGCCAAGATATAGGACAAGAAGGCCCCGGGGAGCTGTTTTTT	CASSQDIGQEGPGELFF
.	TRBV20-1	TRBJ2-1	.	TGCAGTGCTAGTTTTCGCCACAAGCGATACAATGAGCAGTTCTTC	CSASFRHKRYNEQFF
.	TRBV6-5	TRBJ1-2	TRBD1	TGTGCCAGCAGTTACGGGACAGGGATACGCTTCTATGGCTACACCTTC	CASSYGTGIRFYGYTF
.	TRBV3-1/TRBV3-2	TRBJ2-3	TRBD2	TGTGCCAGCAGCCAAGGGGTAGCGGGGGCCGCAGATACGCAGTATTTT	CASSQGVAGAADTQYF
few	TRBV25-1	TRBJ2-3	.	TGTGCCAGCAGCGCCGGTGGACTGTACACAGATACGCAGTATTTT	CASSAGGLYTDTQYF
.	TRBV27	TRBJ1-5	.	TGTGCCAGCAGTTTAAACAGTTATCAGCCCCAGCATTTT	CASSLNSYQPQHF
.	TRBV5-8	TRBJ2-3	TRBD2	TGTGCCAGCAGCCCTAGGTGGGCGAGCGGGGGCACAGATACGCAGTATTTT	CASSPRWASGGTDTQYF
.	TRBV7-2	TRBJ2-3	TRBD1	TGTGCCAGCAGCTTCACACAGGGGGCTACAGATACGCAGTATTTT	CASSFTQGATDTQYF
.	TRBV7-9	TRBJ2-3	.	TGTGCCAGCAGCTTACGGGGTGGGGACACCACAGATACGCAGTATTTT	CASSLRGGDTTDTQYF
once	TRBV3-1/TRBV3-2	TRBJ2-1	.	TGTGCCAGCAGCCCCCTCGACAATGAGCAGTTCTTC	CASSPLDNEQFF
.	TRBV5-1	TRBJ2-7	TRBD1	TGCGCCAGCAGCCGGATTGACGGGACAGGGATATACGAGCAGTACTTC	CASSRIDGTGIYEQYF
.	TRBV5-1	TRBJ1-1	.	TGCGCCAGCAGTCCAGACACCCTGAACACTGAAGCTTTCTTT	CASSPDTLNTEAFF
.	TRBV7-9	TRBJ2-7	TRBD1	TGTGCCAGCAGCCGGGACAGGGGATGGCAGTACTTC	CASSRDRGWQYF
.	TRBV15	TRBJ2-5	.	TGTGCCACCGCGGCAGGGGAAGAGACCCAGTACTTC	CATAAGEETQYF
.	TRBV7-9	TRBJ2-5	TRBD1	TGTGCCAGCAGCACGCATGGGACAGTCCAAGAGACCCAGTACTTC	CASSTHGTVQETQYF
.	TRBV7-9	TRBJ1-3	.	TGTGCCAGCAGCACAGACGGCGCCGCAGGATACTCTGGAAACACCATATATTTT	CASSTDGAAGYSGNTIYF
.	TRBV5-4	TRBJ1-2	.	TGTGCCAGCAGCTTAGGTGGAAGGGAGGGCTACACCTTC	CASSLGGREGYTF
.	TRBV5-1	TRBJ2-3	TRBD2	TGCGCCAGCAGCTTCCAAGCTAGCGGGCCAACTAAGGGAGATACGCAGTATTTT	CASSFQASGPTKGDTQYF
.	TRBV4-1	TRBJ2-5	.	TGCGCCAGCAGCCAAGAGCCTAACCAAGAGACCCAGTACTTC	CASSQEPNQETQYF
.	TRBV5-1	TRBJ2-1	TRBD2	TGCGCCAGCAGCGGTAGCGGGGGGGCCCCCAGCTCCTACAATGAGCAGTTCTTC	CASSGSGGAPSSYNEQFF
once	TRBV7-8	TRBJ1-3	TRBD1	TGTGCCAGCAGCTTAACGGGACAGGGAAACACCATATATTTT	CASSLTGQGNTIYF
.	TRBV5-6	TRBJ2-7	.	TGTGCCAGCAGCCTGGGACGGGTCGCCGAGCAGTACTTC	CASSLGRVAEQYF
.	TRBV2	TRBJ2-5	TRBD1	TGTGCCAGCAGGCCTTCACCCGGGACAGATGGTTTCGTGGAGACCCAGTACTTC	CASRPSPGTDGFVETQYF
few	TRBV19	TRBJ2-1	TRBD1	TGTGCCAGTAGCCTCTCGACAGGGATGGATGAGCAGTTCTTC	CASSLSTGMDEQFF
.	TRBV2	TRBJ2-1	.	TGTGCCAGCAATAAGGGGGGGCTCGGCAATGAGCAGTTCTTC	CASNKGGLGNEQFF
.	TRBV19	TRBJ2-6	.	TGTGCCAGTAGTCTTCCAGGTGCTGGGGCCAACGTCCTGACTTTC	CASSLPGAGANVLTF
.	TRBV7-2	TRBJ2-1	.	TGTGCCAGCAGGGCTCCGGAGCAGAATGAGCAGTTCTTC	CASRAPEQNEQFF
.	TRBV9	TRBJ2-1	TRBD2	TGTGCCAGCAGCACAAGTGACCTGGGGACTAGCGGATCCTACAATGAGCAGTTCTTC	CASSTSDLGTSGSYNEQFF
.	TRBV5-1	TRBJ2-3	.	TGCGCCAGCAGCTTTGGAGGGGTTCGCTTAACAGATACGCAGTATTTT	CASSFGGVRLTDTQYF
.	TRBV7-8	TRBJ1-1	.	TGTGCCAGCAGCTCCTACAGGGTCCTCAGGGATGGCACTGAAGCTTTCTTT	CASSSYRVLRDGTEAFF
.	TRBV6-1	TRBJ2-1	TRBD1	TGTGCCAGCAGACCAGGACAGGTTAGGGTCAATGAGCAGTTCTTC	CASRPGQVRVNEQFF
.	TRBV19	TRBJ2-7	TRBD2	TGTGCCAGTAGTATGTCGGGAGGAAGGTACGAGCAGTACTTC	CASSMSGGRYEQYF
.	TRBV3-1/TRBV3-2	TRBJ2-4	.	TGTGCCAGCAGCCCACATCCTACCGGGCGGGGCCTCGGTGCCAAAAACATTCAGTACTTC	CASSPHPTGRGLGAKNIQYF
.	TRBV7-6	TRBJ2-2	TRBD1	TGTGCCAGCAGCTTCGGGGCGGGACAGGCGAACACCGGGGAGCTGTTTTTT	CASSFGAGQANTGELFF
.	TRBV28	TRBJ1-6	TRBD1	TGTGCCAGCAGACTCGGGACAGGGCCGCGTAATTCACCCCTCCACTTT	CASRLGTGPRNSPLHF
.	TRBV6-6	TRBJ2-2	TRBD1	TGTGCCAGCAGTTACGGGGGACAGCTCGGGGAGCTGTTTTTT	CASSYGGQLGELFF
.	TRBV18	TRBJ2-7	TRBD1	TGTGCCAGCTCACCACCGGGGACAGGGGGCCAGTACTTC	CASSPPGTGGQYF
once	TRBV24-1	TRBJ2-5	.	TGTGCCACCAGTGACTTTGGGGCGGCTCCGAAGACCCAGTACTTC	CATSDFGAAPKTQYF
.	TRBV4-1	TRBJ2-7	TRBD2	TGCGCCAGCAGCCTCGGATTTACTAGCGGGAGGGCCTGGGAGCAGTACTTC	CASSLGFTSGRAWEQYF
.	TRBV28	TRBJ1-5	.	TGTGCCAGCTGGGCTTTGGAAGCCAATCAGCCCCAGCATTTT	CASWALEANQPQHF
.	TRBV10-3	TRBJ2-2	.	TGTGCCATCAGTGATTCTTCCGGGGAGCTGTTTTTT	CAISDSSGELFF
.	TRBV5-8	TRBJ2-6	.	TGTGCCAGCAGCAATCCGGGACTCAGTGGGGCCAACGTCCTGACTTTC	CASSNPGLSGANVLTF
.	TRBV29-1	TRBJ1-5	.	TGCAGCGTTGTAGTACAGGCGGGCAATCAGCCCCAGCATTTT	CSVVVQAGNQPQHF